The TCR beta chain under discussion was sequenced for a study of blood T cell repertoires in COVID-19. Whole-study context: Samples came from the United States, Italy and Spain, spanning acute and convalescent COVID-19.

Authors' analysis steps: By means of reference gene primer amplification, nucleated cell counts were estimated. Clones were sequenced by immunoSEQ multiplex PCR, and TCRdb holds only the in-frame ones, with some missing. V, J and clone size are taken as reported in that table, and D and trimming were inferred from the DNA itself. The repertoire consists of some 300,000 clones, with 87% occurring once and the leading ten covering about 2%. This clonotype originated in a man between 18 and 29 years old with active or convalescent COVID-19. Sequencing input: peripheral blood.

The CDR3 region has the DNA TGTGCCAGCAGCTTGCGGGAGTCCCCAGATACGCAGTATTTT. It yields the protein CASSLRESPDTQYF. This chain connects TRBV11-1 to TRBJ2-3, with 7 bases identical to TRBD2. There are 14 residues in the CDR3. Germline loops: CDR1 SGHAT, CDR2 FQDESV (reference sequence). The junction had 4 bases not matched to a gene; V was cut back by 3 bases and J by 4 bases. Filled out from reference TRBV11-1 and TRBJ2-3, the complete variable domain reads EAEVAQSPRYKITEKSQAVAFWCDPISGHATLYWYRQILGQGPELLVQFQDESVVDDSQLPKDRFSAERLKGVDSTLKIQPAELGDSAMYLCASSLRESPDTQYFGPGTRLTVL.